This T cell receptor (beta chain) is drawn from a study of shared clonotypes between healthy human individuals. General study results and limits: With a handful of donors compared, approximately 5.5% of naive CD4 clonotypes were shared. What naive subsets generally showed was a larger estimated richness than memory subsets showed.

The CDR3 spans 15 residues. From germline, CDR1 is SGDLS and CDR2 YYNGEE. Trimming pared 3 bases from V and 2 bases from J, leaving 13 bases between. As to this clone: Antigen: not known.

In the source study's methods: Junction-only sequences without quality scores came from ImmunoSEQ, so filtering differed. Libraries were prepared by immunoSEQ multiplex PCR; TCRdb keeps only in-frame clonotypes and omits some of them. The V and J calls and clone size come from that table; D and trimming were worked out from the DNA. The sample consists of over 2 million clones, over 85% of them appearing once. Specimen: naive CD4+ T cells sorted from blood. Subset in this sample: CD45RA+ positively selected. The clonotype originates from a man between 18 and 35 years old in good health. The chain couples TRBV9 to TRBJ2-3; D may be TRBD2 (6 bases). CDR3 protein: CASSAGLATTDTQYF. Here the CDR3 DNA reads TGTGCCAGCAGCGCTGGGCTAGCGACCACAGATACGCAGTATTTT.